This TCR beta chain was recorded in a study of T cells in localized non-small cell lung cancer. Assay used: immunoSEQ multiplex PCR; TCRdb lists only in-frame clones, some missing. The sample has about 40,000 clones, 81% seen once. The junction had 5 bases not matched to a gene; V was cut back by 7 bases and J by 4 bases. CDR1 and CDR2 from the germline V gene are SNHLY and FYNNEI. The CDR3 consists of 14 residues. The clonotype was recovered from a male donor at least 60 years old with stage II lung adenocarcinoma. The specimen comprised peripheral blood mononuclear cells, sampled before any cancer treatment. J is TRBJ2-7 and V is TRBV2; 12 bases fit TRBD1. The CDR3 DNA is TGTGCCAGCAACCCGGGACAGGGGGCGTACGAGCAGTACTTC. Amino acids: CASNPGQGAYEQYF. The full variable domain, its missing parts supplied by reference TRBV2 and TRBJ2-7, is EPEVTQTPSHQVTQMGQEVILRCVPISNHLYFYWYRQILGQKVEFLVSFYNNEISEKSEIFDDQFSVERPDGSNFTLKIRSTKLEDSAMYFCASNPGQGAYEQYFGPGTRLTVT.